This is a list of T cell receptor beta chains from one sample in a study of blood T cell repertoires in COVID-19. Clones were read by immunoSEQ multiplex PCR, and TCRdb kept only the in-frame ones, dropping some. Of 140,000 or so clones listed, around 81% are singletons. The sample consisted of peripheral blood. All receptors come from a woman aged 45-65 years with acute or convalescent COVID-19. CDR3s include the opening cysteine and the closing phenylalanine or tryptophan. D genes are given only for firm matches. Clone sizes are given selectively: once, few, many, or a class where the clone is expanded.

cdr3_aa: CASSPPTTGTYEQYF
cdr3_nt: TGTGCCAGCTCACCACCTACGACAGGCACCTACGAGCAGTACTTC
clone_size: -
j_call: TRBJ2-7
d_call: -
v_call: TRBV18

cdr3_aa: CASSRSTYEPQHF
cdr3_nt: TGTGCCAGCAGCCGTTCAACTTATGAGCCCCAGCATTTT
clone_size: few
j_call: TRBJ1-5
d_call: -
v_call: TRBV3-1/TRBV3-2

cdr3_aa: CASSLSRRGGRETQYF
cdr3_nt: TGTGCCAGCAGTTTATCAAGGCGGGGGGGCAGGGAGACCCAGTACTTC
clone_size: -
j_call: TRBJ2-5
d_call: TRBD2
v_call: TRBV6-2/TRBV6-3

cdr3_aa: CASSQVTAGQPNYGYTF
cdr3_nt: TGTGCCAGCAGCCAAGTTACTGCGGGACAGCCTAACTATGGCTACACCTTC
clone_size: -
j_call: TRBJ1-2
d_call: TRBD1
v_call: TRBV4-2

cdr3_aa: CASSGMGGRSEQYF
cdr3_nt: TGTGCCAGCAGTGGGATGGGGGGGCGAAGCGAGCAGTACTTC
clone_size: -
j_call: TRBJ2-7
d_call: -
v_call: TRBV6-2/TRBV6-3

cdr3_aa: CAWSRGQLGSAQHF
cdr3_nt: TGTGCCTGGAGTCGCGGCCAGCTCGGGTCAGCCCAGCATTTT
clone_size: few
j_call: TRBJ1-5
d_call: -
v_call: TRBV30

cdr3_aa: CASSSGVNQPQHF
cdr3_nt: TGTGCCAGCAGCTCAGGGGTTAATCAGCCCCAGCATTTT
clone_size: -
j_call: TRBJ1-5
d_call: -
v_call: TRBV7-2

cdr3_aa: CASSDSTLLSYEQYF
cdr3_nt: TGTGCCAGCAGTGACTCGACTCTTCTGAGTTACGAGCAGTACTTC
clone_size: -
j_call: TRBJ2-7
d_call: -
v_call: TRBV6-4

cdr3_aa: CASSLEGQRQYF
cdr3_nt: TGTGCCAGCAGCTTGGAGGGACAGAGGCAGTACTTC
clone_size: -
j_call: TRBJ2-7
d_call: TRBD1
v_call: TRBV5-6

cdr3_aa: CASSKRSGQETQYF
cdr3_nt: TGTGCCAGCAGCAAACGATCGGGCCAAGAGACCCAGTACTTC
clone_size: -
j_call: TRBJ2-5
d_call: -
v_call: TRBV27

cdr3_aa: CASSFGTASSYEQYF
cdr3_nt: TGTGCCAGCAGCTTTGGGACAGCGAGCTCCTACGAGCAGTACTTC
clone_size: few
j_call: TRBJ2-7
d_call: TRBD1
v_call: TRBV7-2

cdr3_aa: CASSSFGGRGYTF
cdr3_nt: TGTGCCAGCAGTTCCTTTGGGGGGAGAGGCTACACCTTC
clone_size: -
j_call: TRBJ1-2
d_call: -
v_call: TRBV6-5